These 3 T cell receptor beta chains were sequenced from one sample in a study of siplizumab effects on memory and regulatory T cells. Generated by immunoSEQ multiplex PCR, the TCRdb table keeps only in-frame clones and is missing some. The sample has over 95,000 clones; 93% are singletons. The sequenced sample was non-Treg CD4+ T cells sorted from blood. The receptors come from a human donor in good health.

The rearrangement uses TRBV5-1 and TRBJ2-7; D not certain. V lost 2 bases to trimming and J lost 3 bases, with 12 bases between them. The CDR3 is 14 amino acids. Germline V gene sequence: CDR1 SGHRS, CDR2 YFSETQ. CDR3 in DNA: TGCGCCAGCAGCTTCCAGACCGGCGGCTACGAGCAGTACTTC. Translated: CASSFQTGGYEQYF.

The rearrangement joins TRBV28 to TRBJ1-5; D call uncertain. This CDR3 contains 13 residues. Between the trimmed V and J ends, which lost 7 bases and 2 bases, there was a span of 9 bases. Germline CDR1 and CDR2: MDHEN and SYDVKM. The CDR3 nucleotides read TGTGCCAGCACAGGCGGTGGCAATCAGCCCCAGCATTTT. Translating it yields CASTGGGNQPQHF.

This sequence joins TRBV12-5 and TRBJ1-1; possibly TRBD1 for D (5 bases). CDR1 is LGHNT and CDR2 is FRNRAP in the germline V gene. The CDR3 contains 13 residues. V dropped 9 bases and J dropped 1 base, with 12 bases sitting between them. The CDR3 protein is CASILRGNTEAFF. CDR3 DNA: TGTGCTAGCATACTAAGGGGGAACACTGAAGCTTTCTTT.